These 24 T cell receptor beta chains originate from one sample sequenced in a study of identical twins. One entry per CDR3 protein results from TCRdb running MiXCR on the 5' RACE reads. Altogether 350,000 to 450,000 distinct CDR3 sequences are present, 15% to 20% being singletons, with the ten largest covering 12%. The sequencing sample was made of naive T cells sorted from blood. These receptors came from a man aged 50-59 years in good health.

The rearrangement links TRBV20-1 to TRBJ2-7; D gene ambiguous. Germline values: CDR1 DFQATT, CDR2 SNEGSKA (reference sequence). V lost 1 base and J 7 bases, leaving 8 bases between the germline ends. The CDR3 spans 11 residues. CDR3: CSARGSVEQYF. In nucleotides, the CDR3 is TGCAGTGCTAGAGGGTCGGTGGAGCAGTACTTC.

This clonotype was seen ten or more times. This CDR3 reads CSVVRPGQATNEQFF. DNA for the CDR3: TGCAGCGTTGTAAGGCCGGGACAGGCGACCAATGAGCAGTTCTTC. The chain joins TRBV29-1 to TRBJ2-1; 8 bases line up with TRBD1. The CDR3 spans 15 residues. The germline CDR1 and CDR2 sequences are SQVTM and ANQGSEA. V lost 4 bases to trimming and J lost 6 bases; unmatched junction nucleotides: 11.

This clonotype was seen ten or more times. The junction departs from germline at one end; a sequencing error may be responsible. The rearrangement joins TRBV5-1 to TRBJ2-2; D is ambiguous. Germline CDR1 and CDR2: SGHRS and YFSETQ. This CDR3 spans 13 amino acids. The CDR3 bases are TGTGCCAGCAGCTTAGGTTACACCGGGGAGCTGTTTTTT. As protein: CASSLGYTGELFF.

The chain joins TRBV12-3 or TRBV12-4 to TRBJ1-3, with 7 bases matching TRBD1. V shed 5 bases, J shed 0 bases, and the junction held 7 bases outside the gene matches. The CDR3 has 16 residues. CDR3 protein: CASSTTGQSSGNTIYF. Here the CDR3 DNA reads TGTGCCAGCAGTACGACAGGGCAGAGCTCTGGAAACACCATATATTTT.

This clonotype was seen ten or more times. This rearrangement joins TRBV12-3 or TRBV12-4 to TRBJ2-7; D may be TRBD1 (6 bases). Trimming cost V 2 bases and J 1 base, with 9 bases left between them. This CDR3 region has 14 residues. CDR3 nucleotides: TGTGCCAGCAGTTTAACAGGGTCTTCCTACGAGCAGTACTTC. Translation gives CASSLTGSSYEQYF.

There are a few counts of this clonotype. J is TRBJ2-7 and V is TRBV6-5, with a tentative D call TRBD1 (5 bases). V lost 0 bases to trimming and J lost 3 bases, with 15 bases between them. The V gene's germline CDR1 is MNHEY and CDR2 SVGAGI. CDR3 length equals 16 residues. CDR3: CASSYSIGAPLYEQYF. CDR3 nucleotides: TGTGCCAGCAGTTACTCGATAGGGGCCCCTCTCTACGAGCAGTACTTC.

About this clonotype itself: One base away lies a much larger clone, so this may be a sequencing read error. The gene calls are TRBV4-3 and TRBJ2-3; D is ambiguous. This CDR3 has 13 residues. The germline CDR1 and CDR2 sequences are LGHNA and YSLEER. CDR3 sequence (DNA): TGCGCCAACAGCCAAAAGGATACAGATACGCAGTATTTT. Amino acid sequence: CANSQKDTDTQYF.

This clonotype was picked up a small number of times. This chain uses TRBV5-1 with TRBJ2-3, with D possibly matching TRBD2 (6 bases). The germline CDR1 and CDR2 sequences are SGHRS and YFSETQ. The CDR3 loop spans 15 amino acids. V lost 0 bases and J 3 bases, leaving 11 bases between the germline ends. CDR3 residues: CASSLEGGKTDTQYF. The CDR3 DNA is TGCGCCAGCAGCTTGGAGGGCGGGAAGACAGATACGCAGTATTTT. The full variable domain, completed using reference TRBV5-1 and TRBJ2-3, is KAGVTQTPRYLIKTRGQQVTLSCSPISGHRSVSWYQQTPGQGLQFLFEYFSETQRNKGNFPGRFSGRQFSNSRSEMNVSTLELGDSALYLCASSLEGGKTDTQYFGPGTRLTVL.

In this sample, this clonotype turned up a few times. The CDR3 DNA is TGCAGCGTTGGACGGACCTTGGGCGGGGAGCTGTTTTTT. Protein product: CSVGRTLGGELFF. This chain uses TRBV29-1 with TRBJ2-2; D gene uncertain. Germline lookup yields CDR1 SQVTM and CDR2 ANQGSEA. The CDR3 extends over 13 amino acids. V gave up 4 bases and J gave up 7 bases, with 13 bases separating them.

This sequence joins TRBV4-3 and TRBJ2-1, with a tentative D call TRBD2 (6 bases). V dropped 0 bases and J dropped 5 bases, with 20 bases sitting between them. This CDR3 region has 18 residues. Germline lookup yields CDR1 LGHNA and CDR2 YSLEER. The CDR3 DNA reads TGCGCCAGCAGCCAAGAGGGGTGGCGGGAAGCGCGAAACAATGAGCAGTTCTTC. Amino acid sequence: CASSQEGWREARNNEQFF.

V and J are TRBV6-2 or TRBV6-3 and TRBJ2-1; 7 bases agree with TRBD2. The CDR3 consists of 15 residues. Germline lookup yields CDR1 MNHEY and CDR2 SVGEGT. J gave up 6 bases and V 6 bases, and 11 bases lay outside the gene matches. The CDR3 protein is CASSRPGLNPNEQFF. The CDR3 DNA reads TGTGCCAGCAGCCGACCGGGACTAAACCCCAATGAGCAGTTCTTC.

This rearrangement joins TRBV6-6 to TRBJ2-7, with D possibly being TRBD1 (8 bases). Trimming pared 5 bases from V and 6 bases from J, leaving 11 bases between. The CDR3 length is 12 residues. Germline V gene lookup returns CDR1 MNHNY and CDR2 SVGAGI (reference sequence). The CDR3 DNA reads TGTGCCAGCAGTCACAGGGGGGGCGAGCAGTACTTC. This translates into CASSHRGGEQYF.

This clonotype has at least ten counts. The genes are TRBV3-1 and TRBJ2-1, with 8 bases that match TRBD2. J was trimmed by 9 bases and V by 1 base; bases with no gene match: 14. CDR3 length: 17 residues. Germline V lookup: CDR1 LGHDT, CDR2 YNNKEL (reference sequence). CDR3 DNA: TGTGCCAGCAGCCAAGTCAGGCGGGTAGCGGGACGGGGTGAGCAGTTCTTC. Amino acids: CASSQVRRVAGRGEQFF.

This clonotype came up a few times. The gene calls are TRBV28 and TRBJ2-1; 8 bases fit TRBD2. Germline lookup yields CDR1 MDHEN and CDR2 SYDVKM. Germline trimming cut 6 bases from V and 4 bases from J; bases unmatched to any gene: 5. There are 14 residues in the CDR3. The CDR3 sequence is CASRGGGGYNEQFF. CDR3 in DNA: TGTGCCAGCAGGGGTGGCGGGGGGTACAATGAGCAGTTCTTC.

This clonotype was found many times. The chain recombines TRBV11-2 with TRBJ2-1; 7 nucleotides align to TRBD1. Trimming removed 5 bases from V and 5 bases from J; junction bases left unmatched: 3. The CDR3 has 13 residues. Germline loops: CDR1 SGHAT, CDR2 FQNNGV. The CDR3 reads CASSPDRDNEQFF. The CDR3 coding sequence is TGTGCCAGCAGCCCTGACAGGGACAATGAGCAGTTCTTC.

This clonotype was detected a few times. The rearrangement links TRBV4-2 to TRBJ2-3; the D call may be TRBD1 or TRBD2 (6 bases each). This CDR3 comprises 18 residues. Trimming pared 0 bases from V and 6 bases from J, leaving 22 bases between. Germline V gene sequence: CDR1 LGHNA, CDR2 YNFKEQ. The CDR3 nucleotides read TGTGCCAGCAGCCAAGAGGGAAGGAGGGGGAGGCGAAGGGATACGCAGTATTTT. Translated: CASSQEGRRGRRRDTQYF.

This clonotype was found once. V is TRBV7-3 and J is TRBJ2-6; D gene unclear. Germline assignment: CDR1 SGHTA and CDR2 FQGTGA. V lost 5 bases, J lost 4 bases, and 12 bases lay in between. The CDR3 extends over 15 amino acids. The CDR3 spells CASSHPTLGANVLTF. The DNA of the CDR3 is TGTGCCAGCAGCCATCCTACGCTCGGGGCCAACGTCCTGACTTTC.

The V gene is TRBV10-3, the J gene TRBJ2-5, with D maybe TRBD1 (5 bases). Germline CDR1 is ENHRY and CDR2 is SYGVKD. CDR3 length: 15 residues. Trimming shortened V by 6 bases and J by 1 base, and 15 bases separated the two germline ends. In DNA form, the CDR3 reads TGTGCCATCAGGCCAGAACAGGAGCCCCAAGAGACCCAGTACTTC. The encoded protein is CAIRPEQEPQETQYF.

The CDR3 is CASSFGTSRFRPDTQYF. The CDR3 bases are TGTGCCAGCAGTTTTGGTACTAGTCGGTTTCGGCCAGATACGCAGTATTTT. This sequence joins TRBV12-3 or TRBV12-4 and TRBJ2-3, with a tentative D call TRBD2 (5 bases). Trimming shortened V by 3 bases and J by 4 bases, and 20 bases separated the two germline ends. The CDR3 is made up of 17 amino acids.

This clonotype was detected many times. The chain links TRBV4-1 to TRBJ1-2; D is unclear. CDR3 length: 15 residues. Per the germline V gene, CDR1 is MGHRA and CDR2 is YSYEKL. The V gene lost 2 bases and the J gene lost 2 bases, with 12 bases spanning the gap. The chain's CDR3 is CASSQTLDSNYGYTF. CDR3 nucleotide sequence: TGCGCCAGCAGCCAAACTCTGGACTCCAACTATGGCTACACCTTC.

This clonotype was recorded a few times. CDR3 sequence: CASRKTGLTILGTDTQYF. CDR3 sequence (DNA): TGTGCCAGCAGAAAAACGGGACTAACCATCCTAGGGACAGATACGCAGTATTTT. The rearrangement links TRBV27 to TRBJ2-3; TRBD2 agrees at 7 bases. The CDR3 spans 18 residues. J was trimmed by 3 bases and V by 6 bases; bases with no gene match: 18. CDR1 is MNHEY and CDR2 is SMNVEV in the germline V gene (reference sequence).

V is TRBV7-2 and J is TRBJ1-5, with D possibly TRBD1 on 6 matching bases. Trimming removed 4 bases at V and 7 bases at J, with 8 bases between. Germline loops: CDR1 SGHTA, CDR2 FQGNSA. The CDR3 is made up of 12 amino acids. For the CDR3, the DNA is TGTGCCAGCAGCTCAGGGGTACAGCCCCAGCATTTT. It yields the protein CASSSGVQPQHF.

In its sample, this clonotype was seen a few times. The J gene is TRBJ2-1, the V gene TRBV20-1; 8 positions match TRBD2. CDR3 length equals 14 residues. V shed 3 bases, J shed 10 bases, and the junction held 11 bases outside the gene matches. CDR1 and CDR2 from the germline V gene are DFQATT and SNEGSKA (reference sequence). For the CDR3, the DNA is TGCAGTGCTAGCGGGGGGGCCCTTGCAAAAGAGCAGTTCTTC. It codes for CSASGGALAKEQFF.

V is TRBV6-2 or TRBV6-3 and J is TRBJ1-6; 9 bases are a match to TRBD1. This CDR3 has 13 amino acids. Germline V gene sequence: CDR1 MNHEY, CDR2 SVGEGT. V shed 6 bases and J 9 bases; nucleotides not matched to a gene: 3. The CDR3 region is CASSRTGVSPLHF. CDR3 nucleotides: TGTGCCAGCAGCCGGACAGGGGTTTCACCCCTCCACTTT.